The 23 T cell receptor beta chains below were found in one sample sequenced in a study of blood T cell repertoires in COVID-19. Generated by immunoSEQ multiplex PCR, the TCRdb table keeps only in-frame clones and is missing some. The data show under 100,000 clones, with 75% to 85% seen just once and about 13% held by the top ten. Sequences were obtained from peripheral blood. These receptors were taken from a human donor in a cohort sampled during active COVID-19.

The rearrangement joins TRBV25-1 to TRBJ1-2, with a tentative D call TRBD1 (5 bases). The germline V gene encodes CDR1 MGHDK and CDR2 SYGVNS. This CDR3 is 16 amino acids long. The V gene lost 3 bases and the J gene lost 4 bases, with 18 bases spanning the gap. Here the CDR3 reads CASSESPGGEGYGYTF. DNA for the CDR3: TGTGCCAGCAGTGAGTCCCCGGGAGGGGAGGGCTATGGCTACACCTTC.

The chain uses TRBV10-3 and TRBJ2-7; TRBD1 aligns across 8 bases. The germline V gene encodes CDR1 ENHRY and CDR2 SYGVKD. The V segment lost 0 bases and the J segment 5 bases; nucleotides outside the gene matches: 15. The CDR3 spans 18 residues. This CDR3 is CAISESDTGGSLLDEQYF. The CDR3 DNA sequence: TGTGCCATCAGTGAGTCGGATACAGGGGGGTCTCTACTTGACGAGCAGTACTTC.

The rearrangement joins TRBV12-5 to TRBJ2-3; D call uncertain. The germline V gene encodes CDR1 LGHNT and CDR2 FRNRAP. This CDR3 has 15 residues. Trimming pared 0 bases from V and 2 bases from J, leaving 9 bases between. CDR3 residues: CASGLVRRSTDTQYF. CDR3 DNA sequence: TGTGCTAGTGGTTTGGTACGGAGATCCACAGATACGCAGTATTTT.

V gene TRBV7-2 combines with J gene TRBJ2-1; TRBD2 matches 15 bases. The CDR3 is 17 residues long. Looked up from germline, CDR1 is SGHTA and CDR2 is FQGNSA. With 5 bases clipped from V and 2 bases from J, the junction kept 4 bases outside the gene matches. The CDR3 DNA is TGTGCCAGCAGCATGGGACTAGCGGGGGGCCCCTACAATGAGCAGTTCTTC. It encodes CASSMGLAGGPYNEQFF.

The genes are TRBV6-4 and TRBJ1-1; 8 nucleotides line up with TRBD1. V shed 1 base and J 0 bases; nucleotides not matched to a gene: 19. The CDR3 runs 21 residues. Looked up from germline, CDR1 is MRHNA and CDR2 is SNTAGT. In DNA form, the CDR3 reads TGTGCCAGCAGTGACTTGACTCGAACCCCCCGGGACAGGCCTATGAACACTGAAGCTTTCTTT. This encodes CASSDLTRTPRDRPMNTEAFF.

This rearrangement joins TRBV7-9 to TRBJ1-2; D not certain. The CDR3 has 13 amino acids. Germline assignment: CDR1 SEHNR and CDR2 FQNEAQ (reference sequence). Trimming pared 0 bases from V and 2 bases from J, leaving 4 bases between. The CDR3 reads CASSLASNYGYTF. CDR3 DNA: TGTGCCAGCAGCTTAGCATCGAACTATGGCTACACCTTC.

Written as DNA, the CDR3 is TGTGCCAGCAGCCAAGAGGGGGGGTTGAATCAGCCCCAGCATTTT. This sequence encodes CASSQEGGLNQPQHF. The chain is built from TRBV16 and TRBJ1-5; perhaps TRBD1 as D (6 bases). The V and J ends lost 2 bases and 4 bases respectively, with 12 bases between them. The CDR3 loop spans 15 amino acids. Germline CDR1 KGHSY, CDR2 FQNENV.

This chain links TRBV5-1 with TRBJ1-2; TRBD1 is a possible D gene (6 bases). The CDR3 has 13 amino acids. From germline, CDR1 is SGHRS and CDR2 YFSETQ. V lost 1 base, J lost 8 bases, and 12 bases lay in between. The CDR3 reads CASSLSQGDGYTF. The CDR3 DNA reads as TGCGCCAGCAGCTTGTCACAGGGTGACGGCTACACCTTC.

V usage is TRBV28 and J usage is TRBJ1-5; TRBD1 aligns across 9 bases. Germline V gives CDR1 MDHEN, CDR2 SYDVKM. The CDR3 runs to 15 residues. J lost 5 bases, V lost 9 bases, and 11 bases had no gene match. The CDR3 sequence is CASQGGQGRYQPQHF. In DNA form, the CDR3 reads TGTGCCAGTCAGGGGGGACAGGGAAGGTATCAGCCCCAGCATTTT.

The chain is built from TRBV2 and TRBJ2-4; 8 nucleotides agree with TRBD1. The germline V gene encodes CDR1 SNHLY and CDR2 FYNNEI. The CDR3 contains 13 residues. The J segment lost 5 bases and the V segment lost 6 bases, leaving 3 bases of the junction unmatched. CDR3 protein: CASSEDRENIQYF. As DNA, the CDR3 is TGTGCCAGCAGCGAGGACAGGGAAAACATTCAGTACTTC.

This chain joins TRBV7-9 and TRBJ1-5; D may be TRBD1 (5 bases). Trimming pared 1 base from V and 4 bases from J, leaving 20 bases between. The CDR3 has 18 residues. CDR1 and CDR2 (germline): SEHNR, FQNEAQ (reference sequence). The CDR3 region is CASSLDGRGTYGNQPQHF. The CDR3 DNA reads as TGTGCCAGCAGCTTAGATGGGCGGGGGACTTATGGGAATCAGCCCCAGCATTTT.

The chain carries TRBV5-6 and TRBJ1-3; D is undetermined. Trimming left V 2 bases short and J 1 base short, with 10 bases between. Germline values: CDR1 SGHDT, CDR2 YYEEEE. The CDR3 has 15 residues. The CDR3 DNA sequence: TGTGCCAGCAGCTTTGTCCCGGGGTCTGGAAACACCATATATTTT. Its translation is CASSFVPGSGNTIYF.

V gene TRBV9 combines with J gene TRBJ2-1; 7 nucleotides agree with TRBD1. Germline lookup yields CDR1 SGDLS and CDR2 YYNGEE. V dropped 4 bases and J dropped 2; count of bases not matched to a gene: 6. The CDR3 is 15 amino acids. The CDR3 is CASSPQGVAYNEQFF. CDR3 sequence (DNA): TGTGCCAGCAGCCCCCAGGGGGTAGCCTACAATGAGCAGTTCTTC.

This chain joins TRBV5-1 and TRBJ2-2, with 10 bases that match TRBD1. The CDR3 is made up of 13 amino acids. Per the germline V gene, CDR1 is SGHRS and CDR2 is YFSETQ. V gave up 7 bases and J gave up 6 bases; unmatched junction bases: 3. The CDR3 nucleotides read TGCGCCAGCGGGGGACAGGGGTCCGGGGAGCTGTTTTTT. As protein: CASGGQGSGELFF.

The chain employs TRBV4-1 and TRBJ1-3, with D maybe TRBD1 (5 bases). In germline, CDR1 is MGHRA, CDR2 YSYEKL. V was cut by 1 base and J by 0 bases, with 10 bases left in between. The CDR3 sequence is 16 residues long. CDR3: CASSQGIGHSGNTIYF. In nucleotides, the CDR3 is TGCGCCAGCAGCCAAGGCATAGGACACTCTGGAAACACCATATATTTT.

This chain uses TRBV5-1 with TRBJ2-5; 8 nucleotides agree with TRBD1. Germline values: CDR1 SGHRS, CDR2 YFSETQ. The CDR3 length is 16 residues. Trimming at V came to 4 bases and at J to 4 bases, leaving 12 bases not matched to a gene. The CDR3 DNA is TGCGCCAGCAGCACGAACTTTGGACAGGGAGGAGAGACCCAGTACTTC. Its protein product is CASSTNFGQGGETQYF. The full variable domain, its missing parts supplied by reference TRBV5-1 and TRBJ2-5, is KAGVTQTPRYLIKTRGQQVTLSCSPISGHRSVSWYQQTPGQGLQFLFEYFSETQRNKGNFPGRFSGRQFSNSRSEMNVSTLELGDSALYLCASSTNFGQGGETQYFGPGTRLLVL.

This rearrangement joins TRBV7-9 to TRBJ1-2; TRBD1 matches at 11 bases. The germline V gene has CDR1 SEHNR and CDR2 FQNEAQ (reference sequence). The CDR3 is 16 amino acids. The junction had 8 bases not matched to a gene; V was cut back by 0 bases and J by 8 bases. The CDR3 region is CASSLAVGQGAQGYTF. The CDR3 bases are TGTGCCAGCAGCTTAGCCGTCGGACAGGGGGCGCAGGGCTACACCTTC.

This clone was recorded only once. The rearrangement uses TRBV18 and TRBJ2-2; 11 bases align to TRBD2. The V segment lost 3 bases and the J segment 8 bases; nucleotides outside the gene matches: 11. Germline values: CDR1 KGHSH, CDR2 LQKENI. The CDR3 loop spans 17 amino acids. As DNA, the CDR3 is TGTGCCAGCTCACCCTCCCTAGCGGGGGGCTCTACGGGGGAGCTGTTTTTT. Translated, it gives CASSPSLAGGSTGELFF.

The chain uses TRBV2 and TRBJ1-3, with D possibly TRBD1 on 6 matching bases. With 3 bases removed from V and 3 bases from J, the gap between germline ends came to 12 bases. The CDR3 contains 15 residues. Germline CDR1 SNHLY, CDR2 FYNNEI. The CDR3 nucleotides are TGTGCCAGCAGTGATCAGGGGACCCGTGGAAACACCATATATTTT. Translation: CASSDQGTRGNTIYF. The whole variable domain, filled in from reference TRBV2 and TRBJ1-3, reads EPEVTQTPSHQVTQMGQEVILRCVPISNHLYFYWYRQILGQKVEFLVSFYNNEISEKSEIFDDQFSVERPDGSNFTLKIRSTKLEDSAMYFCASSDQGTRGNTIYFGEGSWLTVV.

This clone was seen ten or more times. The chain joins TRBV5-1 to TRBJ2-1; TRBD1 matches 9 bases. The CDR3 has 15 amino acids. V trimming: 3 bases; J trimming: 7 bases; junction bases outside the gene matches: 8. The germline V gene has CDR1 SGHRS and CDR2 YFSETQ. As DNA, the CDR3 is TGCGCCAGCAGCTGGGAGGCGGGACAGGGTAATGAGCAGTTCTTC. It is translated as CASSWEAGQGNEQFF.

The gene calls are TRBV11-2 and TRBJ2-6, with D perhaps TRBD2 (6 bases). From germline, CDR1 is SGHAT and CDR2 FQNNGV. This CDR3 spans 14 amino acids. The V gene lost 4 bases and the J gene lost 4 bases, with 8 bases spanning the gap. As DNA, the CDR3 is TGTGCCAGCAGCTCCGGAGGGGGGGCCAACGTCCTGACTTTC. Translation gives CASSSGGGANVLTF.

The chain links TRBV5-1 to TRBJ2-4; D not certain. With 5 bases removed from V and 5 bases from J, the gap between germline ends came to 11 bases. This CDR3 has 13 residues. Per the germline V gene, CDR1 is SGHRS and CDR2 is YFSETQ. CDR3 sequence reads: CASREQYQNIQYF. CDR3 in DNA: TGCGCCAGCAGGGAACAGTATCAAAACATTCAGTACTTC.

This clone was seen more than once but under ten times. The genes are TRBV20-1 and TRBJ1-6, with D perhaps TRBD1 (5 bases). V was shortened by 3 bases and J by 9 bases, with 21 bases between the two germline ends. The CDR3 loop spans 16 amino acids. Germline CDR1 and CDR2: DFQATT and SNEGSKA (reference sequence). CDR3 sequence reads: CSASQGALREISPLHF. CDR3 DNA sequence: TGCAGTGCTAGTCAGGGTGCTTTAAGGGAAATTTCACCCCTCCACTTT.